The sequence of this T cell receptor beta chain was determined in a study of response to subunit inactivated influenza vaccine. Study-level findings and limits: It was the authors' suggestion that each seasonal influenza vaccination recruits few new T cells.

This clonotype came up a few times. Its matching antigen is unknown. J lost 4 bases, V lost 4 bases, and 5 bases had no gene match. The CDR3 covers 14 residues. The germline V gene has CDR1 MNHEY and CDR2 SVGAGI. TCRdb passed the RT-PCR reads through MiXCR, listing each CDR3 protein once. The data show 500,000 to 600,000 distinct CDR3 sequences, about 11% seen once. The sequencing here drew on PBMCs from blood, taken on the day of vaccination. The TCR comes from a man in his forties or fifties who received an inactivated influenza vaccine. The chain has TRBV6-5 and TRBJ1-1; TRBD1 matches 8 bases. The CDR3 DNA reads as TGTGCCAGCAGTTCGGACAGGGTTGGCACTGAAGCTTTCTTT. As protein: CASSSDRVGTEAFF.